This T cell receptor (beta chain) stems from a study of T cell repertoires in cytomegalovirus infection. This clonotype has just a few counts. Its specificity is unknown. Germline assignment: CDR1 MNHNY and CDR2 SVGAGI (reference sequence). The CDR3 runs to 15 residues. V trimming: 6 bases; J trimming: 7 bases; junction bases outside the gene matches: 10. TCRdb fed the reads into MiXCR, producing one record per CDR3 protein. The sample contains 60,000 to 75,000 distinct CDR3 sequences, approximately 24% of which appear only once. The sample taken for sequencing was PBMCs, sequenced either directly or after in vitro stimulation (not recorded which). The rearrangement joins TRBV6-6 to TRBJ1-2; 11 bases map to TRBD1. The receptor comes from a human donor in good health (CMV status not recorded). Some clones in this sample may be carry-over from other donors' samples. The CDR3 reads CASSRSGQGARGYTF. DNA of the CDR3: TGTGCCAGCAGCCGCTCCGGACAGGGGGCTCGTGGCTACACCTTC.